These T cell receptor beta chains were read from a single sample in a study of molecular identifiers for immune sequencing clone quantification. TCRdb independently ran MiXCR on the PCR reads; one entry per CDR3 protein. This sample has approximately 680,000 distinct CDR3 sequences, with about 25% found just once. Sequenced sample: naive CD8+ T cells from blood, with Jurkat cell RNA spiked in. These receptors were taken from a human donor in good health. Some libraries in this study had Jurkat cell RNA spiked in. The CDR3 runs from the conserved cysteine through the conserved F or W. A D gene is named only where the DNA matches it firmly. Clone sizes are given selectively: once, few, many, or a class where the clone is expanded.

cdr3_aa | cdr3_nt | d_call | clone_size | j_call | v_call
CASSLGYGTGSYEQNF | TGTGCCAGCAGCTTAGGGTACGGGACGGGCTCCTACGAGCAGAACTTC | - | - | TRBJ2-7 | TRBV7-8
CASSLFSAGGYEQYF | TGTGCCAGCTCACTATTCTCGGCGGGGGGGTACGAGCAGTACTTC | TRBD2 | many | TRBJ2-7 | TRBV18
CASDRGRLNTEAFF | TGTGCCTCGGACAGGGGCCGTTTGAACACTGAAGCTTTCTTT | TRBD1 | few | TRBJ1-1 | TRBV30
CSGTSGNEQYF | TGCAGTGGGACTAGCGGGAACGAGCAGTACTTC | TRBD2 | many | TRBJ2-7 | TRBV20-1
CASSQGLATYGQYF | TGCGCCAGCAGCCAAGGCCTAGCAACCTACGGGCAGTACTTC | - | - | TRBJ2-7 | TRBV4-1
CASSVASGPTYEQYF | TGTGCCAGCAGCGTAGCTAGCGGGCCAACCTACGAGCAGTACTTC | TRBD2 | - | TRBJ2-7 | TRBV9
CASSLAPGRQTEAFF | TGCGCCAGCAGCTTGGCCCCTGGGCGCCAAACTGAAGCTTTCTTT | - | many | TRBJ1-1 | TRBV5-1
CASSYDLGTDTQYF | TGTGCCAGCAGCTACGACCTAGGCACAGATACGCAGTATTTT | - | many | TRBJ2-3 | TRBV7-2
CASSIVAGAAEQYF | TGTGCCAGCAGTATCGTAGCGGGAGCTGCTGAGCAGTACTTC | TRBD2 | many | TRBJ2-7 | TRBV7-9
CATSDGDYNEQFF | TGTGCCACCTCGGACGGTGACTACAATGAGCAGTTCTTC | - | - | TRBJ2-1 | TRBV6-4
CASKDPGQGRYEQYF | TGTGCCAGCAAAGATCCAGGACAGGGCCGTTACGAGCAGTACTTC | TRBD1 | few | TRBJ2-7 | TRBV27
CAISDPTGPLKNEQYF | TGTGCCATCAGTGATCCGACAGGCCCCCTGAAGAACGAGCAGTACTTC | - | few | TRBJ2-7 | TRBV10-3
CASSGVDSPGELFF | TGTGCCAGTAGTGGGGTCGACAGTCCCGGGGAGCTGTTTTTT | - | - | TRBJ2-2 | TRBV19
CSARDVDTQYF | TGCAGTGCTAGAGATGTAGATACGCAGTATTTT | - | many | TRBJ2-3 | TRBV20-1
CASSAEGSAYEQYF | TGTGCCAGCAGCGCCGAGGGTTCCGCCTACGAGCAGTACTTC | - | many | TRBJ2-7 | TRBV9
CASSNTDSSPYEQYF | TGCGCCAGCAGCAATACGGACAGTAGCCCCTACGAGCAGTACTTC | - | few | TRBJ2-7 | TRBV5-1